This TCR beta chain was sequenced for a study of CD8+CD57+ T cells in acquired aplastic anemia. For sequencing, patients were chosen who had shown expansion of CD8+CD57+ cells by flow cytometry. Every one of the patients had aplastic anemia (severe, acquired). Both TCR beta VDJ combination and CDR3 sequence profiling were carried out. Genomic DNA was the template for this profiling. TCRdb re-derived calls from the reads in MiXCR, one entry per CDR3 protein. The sample lists some 200,000 distinct CDR3 sequences; around 47% were seen once. In germline, CDR1 is KGHDR, CDR2 SFDVKD. The CDR3 loop spans 14 amino acids. The J segment lost 3 bases and the V segment lost 3 bases, leaving 4 bases of the junction unmatched.

The chain carries TRBV24-1 and TRBJ2-7, with TRBD1 identical over 7 bases. Sequencing was carried out using sorted CD4+, CD8+, or CD8+CD57+ T cells (not recorded which) from PBMCs. The source is a human donor with aplastic anemia. CDR3 DNA sequence: TGTGCCACCAGTGATCGGGACAGAGACTACGAGCAGTACTTC. It yields the protein CATSDRDRDYEQYF.